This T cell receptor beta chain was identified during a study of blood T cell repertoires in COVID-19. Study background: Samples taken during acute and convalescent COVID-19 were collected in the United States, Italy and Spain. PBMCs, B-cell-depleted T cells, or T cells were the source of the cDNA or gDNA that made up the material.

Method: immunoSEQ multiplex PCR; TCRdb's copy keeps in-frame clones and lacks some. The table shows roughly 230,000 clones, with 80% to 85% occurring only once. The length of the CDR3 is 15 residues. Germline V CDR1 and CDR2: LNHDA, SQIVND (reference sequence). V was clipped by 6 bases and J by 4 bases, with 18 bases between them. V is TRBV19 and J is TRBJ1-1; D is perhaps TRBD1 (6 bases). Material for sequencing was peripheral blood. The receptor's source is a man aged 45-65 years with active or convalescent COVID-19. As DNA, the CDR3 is TGTGCCAGTAGGTTGGACGGGGGGCAGGGCACTGAAGCTTTCTTT. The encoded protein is CASRLDGGQGTEAFF.